This T cell receptor (beta chain) was found in a study of OX40 agonist ivuxolimab in advanced cancers. Germline trimming cut 0 bases from V and 0 bases from J; bases unmatched to any gene: 12. Per the germline V gene, CDR1 is SGDLS and CDR2 is YYNGEE. The CDR3 consists of 20 residues. The method was immunoSEQ multiplex PCR; TCRdb's version includes in-frame clones alone and lacks a portion of them. Of tens of thousands of clones listed, about 93% are singletons. This clone was observed once. The sequenced sample was CD4+ or CD8+ T cells sorted from blood, obtained in a trial of the OX40 agonist ivuxolimab. The J gene is TRBJ2-6, the V gene TRBV9; 7 bases fit TRBD1. The source of this sequence is an adult with an advanced solid tumor such as melanoma, head and neck, liver or kidney cancer. CDR3 loop: CASSVADRAFLSSGANVLTF. CDR3 bases: TGTGCCAGCAGCGTAGCAGACAGGGCCTTCCTTTCCTCTGGGGCCAACGTCCTGACTTTC.